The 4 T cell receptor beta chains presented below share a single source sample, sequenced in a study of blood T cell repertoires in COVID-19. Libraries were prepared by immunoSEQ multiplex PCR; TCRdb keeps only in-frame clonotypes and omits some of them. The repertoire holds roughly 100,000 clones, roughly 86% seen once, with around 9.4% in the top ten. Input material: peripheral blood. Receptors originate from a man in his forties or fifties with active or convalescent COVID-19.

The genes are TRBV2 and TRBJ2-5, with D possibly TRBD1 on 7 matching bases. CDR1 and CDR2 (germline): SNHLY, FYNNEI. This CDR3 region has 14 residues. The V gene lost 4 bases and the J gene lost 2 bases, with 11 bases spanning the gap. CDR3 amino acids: CASSGRDRQETQYF. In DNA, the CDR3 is TGTGCCAGCAGTGGGCGGGACAGACAAGAGACCCAGTACTTC.

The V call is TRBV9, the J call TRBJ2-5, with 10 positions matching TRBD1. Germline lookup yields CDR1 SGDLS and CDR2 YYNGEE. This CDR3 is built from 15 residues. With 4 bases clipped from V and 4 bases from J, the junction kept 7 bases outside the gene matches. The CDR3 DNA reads TGTGCCAGCAGCTCCTGGACAGGGGGTCGAGAGACCCAGTACTTC. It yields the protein CASSSWTGGRETQYF.

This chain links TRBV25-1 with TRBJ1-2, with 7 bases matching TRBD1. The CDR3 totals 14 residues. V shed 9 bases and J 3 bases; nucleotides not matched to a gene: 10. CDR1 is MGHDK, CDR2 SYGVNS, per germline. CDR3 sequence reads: CASLLSGTDYGYTF. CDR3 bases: TGTGCCAGTCTACTATCCGGGACAGACTATGGCTACACCTTC.

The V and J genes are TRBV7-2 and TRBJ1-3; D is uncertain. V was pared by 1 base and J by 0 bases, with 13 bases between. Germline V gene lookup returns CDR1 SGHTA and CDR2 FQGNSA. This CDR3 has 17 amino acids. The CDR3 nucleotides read TGTGCCAGCAGCTTAGAACGACTCTCCAGCTCTGGAAACACCATATATTTT. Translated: CASSLERLSSSGNTIYF.